The 20 T cell receptor beta chains below were found in one sample sequenced in a study of blood T cell repertoires in COVID-19. Sequencing used immunoSEQ multiplex PCR; TCRdb keeps in-frame clones, though not all of them. The sample includes around 700,000 clones, about nine tenths of them seen just once. What was sequenced was peripheral blood. The receptors originated from a woman aged 18-35 years with acute or convalescent COVID-19.

On this clone itself: Distinct nucleotide sequences in the sample also encode this CDR3. This chain links TRBV5-1 with TRBJ2-2; maybe TRBD2 (6 bases). Trimming shortened V by 0 bases and J by 2 bases, and 8 bases separated the two germline ends. The CDR3 contains 15 residues. The germline V gene encodes CDR1 SGHRS and CDR2 YFSETQ. The CDR3 DNA reads TGCGCCAGCAGCTTGGTGGCGGGAAACACCGGGGAGCTGTTTTTT. It codes for CASSLVAGNTGELFF.

In DNA form, the CDR3 reads TGTGCCAGCAGCTCCAGCCAGGCGGGGGGGGATACGCAGTATTTT. It codes for CASSSSQAGGDTQYF. The chain couples TRBV7-2 to TRBJ2-3; 9 nucleotides match TRBD2. Trimming at V came to 4 bases and at J to 6 bases, leaving 8 bases not matched to a gene. The germline V gene has CDR1 SGHTA and CDR2 FQGNSA. The CDR3 is made up of 15 amino acids.

V gene TRBV19 combines with J gene TRBJ1-2, with 10 bases aligning to TRBD1. This CDR3 has 14 residues. J lost 4 bases, V lost 4 bases, and 3 bases had no gene match. Germline V CDR1 and CDR2: LNHDA, SQIVND (reference sequence). The CDR3 nucleotides read TGTGCCAGTAGTAGCGGACAGGGGGTCTATGGCTACACCTTC. It specifies CASSSGQGVYGYTF.

The rearrangement joins TRBV24-1 to TRBJ1-6; D call uncertain. Trimming pared 3 bases from V and 12 bases from J, leaving 8 bases between. Germline CDR1 KGHDR, CDR2 SFDVKD. The CDR3 runs 12 residues. The CDR3 spells CATSDTTGPLHF. The CDR3 DNA reads as TGTGCCACCAGTGATACAACGGGACCCCTCCACTTT.

This clone was recorded once. This rearrangement joins TRBV19 to TRBJ1-4; weak D call: TRBD1 (5 bases). The ends were cut back, 5 bases at V and 4 bases at J, with 11 bases in the middle. Germline CDR1 LNHDA, CDR2 SQIVND (reference sequence). The CDR3 extends over 14 amino acids. This CDR3 reads CASSSTELNEKLFF. The CDR3 region has the DNA TGTGCCAGTAGTTCGACAGAGCTTAATGAAAAACTGTTTTTT.

This chain uses TRBV19 with TRBJ1-6, with 9 bases aligning to TRBD1. The CDR3 extends over 18 amino acids. Trimming cost V 5 bases and J 10 bases; bases outside gene matches: 18. The germline V gene encodes CDR1 LNHDA and CDR2 SQIVND (reference sequence). Written as DNA, the CDR3 is TGTGCCAGTAGTGAAGGGACAGGGTTAGCCCCTGATGGCTCACCCCTCCACTTT. This codes for CASSEGTGLAPDGSPLHF.

In the case of this clone: Other DNA variants within this sample encode the same CDR3. The rearrangement links TRBV7-2 to TRBJ1-1; TRBD1 agrees at 7 bases. Germline-derived CDR1 and CDR2 are SGHTA and FQGNSA. V lost 1 base and J lost 5; bases outside the gene matches: 4. The CDR3 runs 14 residues. CDR3 nucleotide sequence: TGTGCCAGCAGCTTAGACAGGGGAAGGACTGAAGCTTTCTTT. Translating it yields CASSLDRGRTEAFF.

In its sample, this clone was seen a few times. The chain has TRBV9 and TRBJ1-6, with D unclear. V lost 0 bases and J lost 0, with 13 bases in between. The CDR3 has 18 amino acids. CDR1 SGDLS and CDR2 YYNGEE come from the germline V gene. The CDR3 DNA reads TGTGCCAGCAGCGTAGATCCAGGCCTCAGCTCCTATAATTCACCCCTCCACTTT. This encodes CASSVDPGLSSYNSPLHF.

This clone was found once. Additional DNA sequences in this sample encode the identical CDR3. The chain couples TRBV4-1 to TRBJ2-5, with D maybe TRBD2 (5 bases). This CDR3 spans 13 amino acids. The germline V and J ends were trimmed by 1 base and 5 bases, with 8 bases remaining between them. Germline V gene sequence: CDR1 MGHRA, CDR2 YSYEKL. The CDR3 coding sequence is TGCGCCAGCAGCCAAGGGAGGAGGGAGACCCAGTACTTC. Amino acids: CASSQGRRETQYF.

This clone appeared a single time. Additional DNA sequences in this sample encode the identical CDR3. V is TRBV12-3 or TRBV12-4 and J is TRBJ1-1; D might be TRBD1 (5 bases). The CDR3 spans 12 residues. V shed 1 base and J shed 6 bases, with 6 bases lying between them. CDR3 loop: CASSLGGPEAFF. The CDR3 coding sequence is TGTGCCAGCAGTTTAGGGGGCCCTGAAGCTTTCTTT.

The J gene is TRBJ1-2, the V gene TRBV20-1; 9 nucleotides align to TRBD1. This CDR3 region has 14 residues. Per germline, CDR1 DFQATT and CDR2 SNEGSKA (reference sequence). V shed 3 bases and J 8 bases; nucleotides not matched to a gene: 10. CDR3 sequence: CSASGGDRVRGYTF. The CDR3 DNA follows: TGCAGTGCTAGTGGCGGGGACAGGGTTCGGGGCTACACCTTC.

The chain combines TRBV21-1 with TRBJ1-5; the table gives TRBD1 as D, unverified against the DNA. TRBV21-1 is a pseudogene locus. The CDR3 runs 18 residues. CDR3: CASSPCSRQENSNQPQHF. The CDR3 DNA follows: TGTGCCAGCAGCCCCTGTAGTCGACAGGAGAATAGCAATCAGCCCCAGCATTTT.

The chain joins TRBV11-2 to TRBJ1-1; 9 nucleotides align to TRBD1. Trimming removed 5 bases from V and 0 bases from J; junction bases left unmatched: 4. CDR1 is SGHAT and CDR2 is FQNNGV in the germline V gene. CDR3 length equals 15 residues. The CDR3 DNA follows: TGTGCCAGCAGCGTAACAGGGGGCATGAACACTGAAGCTTTCTTT. Translation gives CASSVTGGMNTEAFF.

The chain uses TRBV7-6 and TRBJ2-3; 8 bases map to TRBD2. From germline, CDR1 is SGHVS and CDR2 FNYEAQ. The CDR3 consists of 15 residues. J gave up 2 bases and V 2 bases, and 3 bases lay outside the gene matches. Written as DNA, the CDR3 is TGTGCCAGCAGCTTAACGGGGGGGGACACAGATACGCAGTATTTT. Translation gives CASSLTGGDTDTQYF.

The chain recombines TRBV5-1 with TRBJ1-1; 8 bases map to TRBD1. The CDR3 has 17 amino acids. CDR1 and CDR2 from the germline V gene are SGHRS and YFSETQ. J was trimmed by 4 bases and V by 3 bases; bases with no gene match: 14. The CDR3 coding sequence is TGCGCCAGCAGCTGGCGGACAGGGAAGGGCCCCGGCACTGAAGCTTTCTTT. Translation gives CASSWRTGKGPGTEAFF.

The chain recombines TRBV9 with TRBJ2-1; 12 nucleotides agree with TRBD2. In germline, CDR1 is SGDLS, CDR2 YYNGEE. This CDR3 has 15 amino acids. J lost 9 bases, V lost 3 bases, and 7 bases had no gene match. CDR3 coding DNA: TGTGCCAGCAGCGGAACGGGACTAGCGGGCGGTGAGCAGTTCTTC. Translated, it gives CASSGTGLAGGEQFF.

The rearrangement links TRBV5-1 to TRBJ2-1; TRBD1 is a possible D gene (7 bases). V was trimmed by 4 bases and J by 0 bases, leaving 17 bases between them. This CDR3 has 17 residues. Germline CDR1 is SGHRS and CDR2 is YFSETQ. CDR3 loop: CASSGGDRLLSYNEQFF. The CDR3 DNA reads as TGCGCCAGCAGCGGCGGGGACAGACTACTCTCCTACAATGAGCAGTTCTTC.

V usage is TRBV7-3 and J usage is TRBJ2-1, with TRBD2 matching over 8 bases. The V and J ends lost 4 bases and 7 bases, in that order; junction bases with no gene match: 3. In germline, CDR1 is SGHTA, CDR2 FQGTGA. This CDR3 has 13 amino acids. The CDR3 coding sequence is TGTGCCAGCAGCTCGCGCGGGAGGAATGAGCAGTTCTTC. This sequence encodes CASSSRGRNEQFF.

The chain employs TRBV3-1 (or the pseudogene TRBV3-2) and TRBJ1-1; possibly TRBD1 for D (6 bases). CDR3 length: 14 residues. V shed 4 bases and J shed 7 bases, with 16 bases lying between them. Germline assignment: CDR1 LGHDT and CDR2 YNNKEL (reference sequence). As DNA, the CDR3 is TGTGCCAGCAGCCGGGACGGACAGCCCTATGAAGCTTTCTTT. Protein product: CASSRDGQPYEAFF.

The V call is TRBV14, the J call TRBJ2-7; the match to TRBD1 covers 7 bases. This CDR3 is 13 amino acids long. Germline V gene lookup returns CDR1 SGHDN and CDR2 FVKESK. J gave up 6 bases and V 4 bases, and 6 bases lay outside the gene matches. As DNA, the CDR3 is TGTGCCAGCAGCCCCCTGACAGGGCGCGAGCAGTACTTC. Protein sequence: CASSPLTGREQYF.